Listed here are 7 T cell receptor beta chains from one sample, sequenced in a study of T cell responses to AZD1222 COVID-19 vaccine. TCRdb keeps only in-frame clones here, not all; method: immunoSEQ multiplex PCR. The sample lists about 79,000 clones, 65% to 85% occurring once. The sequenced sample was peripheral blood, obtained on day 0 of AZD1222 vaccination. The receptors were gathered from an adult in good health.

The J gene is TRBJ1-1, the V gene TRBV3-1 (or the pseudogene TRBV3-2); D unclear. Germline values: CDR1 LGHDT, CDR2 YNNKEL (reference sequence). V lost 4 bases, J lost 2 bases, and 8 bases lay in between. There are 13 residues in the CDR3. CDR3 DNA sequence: TGTGCCAGCAGCCTAAACTTTAACACTGAAGCTTTCTTT. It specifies CASSLNFNTEAFF.

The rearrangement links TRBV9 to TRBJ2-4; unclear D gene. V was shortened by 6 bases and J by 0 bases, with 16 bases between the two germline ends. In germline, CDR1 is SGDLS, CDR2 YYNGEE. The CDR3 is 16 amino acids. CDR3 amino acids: CASTKGGKLAKNIQYF. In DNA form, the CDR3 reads TGTGCCAGCACTAAGGGTGGGAAACTAGCCAAAAACATTCAGTACTTC.

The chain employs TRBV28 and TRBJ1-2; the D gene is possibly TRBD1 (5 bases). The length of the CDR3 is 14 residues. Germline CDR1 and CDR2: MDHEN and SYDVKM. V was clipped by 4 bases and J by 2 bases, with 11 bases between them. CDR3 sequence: CASSSRWGNYGYTF. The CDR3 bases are TGTGCCAGCAGTTCCCGGTGGGGGAACTATGGCTACACCTTC.

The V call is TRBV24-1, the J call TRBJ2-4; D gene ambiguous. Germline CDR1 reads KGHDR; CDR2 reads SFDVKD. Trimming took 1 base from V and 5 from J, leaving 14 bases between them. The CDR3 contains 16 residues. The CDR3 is CATSDLTQSDQNIQYF. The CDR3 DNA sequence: TGTGCCACCAGTGATTTAACCCAGTCCGATCAAAACATTCAGTACTTC.

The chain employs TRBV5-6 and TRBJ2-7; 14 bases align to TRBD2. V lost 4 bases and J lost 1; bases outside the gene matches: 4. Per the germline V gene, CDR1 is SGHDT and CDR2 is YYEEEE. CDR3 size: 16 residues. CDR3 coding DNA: TGTGCCAGCAGCCCGGGACTAGCGGGAGTATCCTACGAGCAGTACTTC. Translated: CASSPGLAGVSYEQYF. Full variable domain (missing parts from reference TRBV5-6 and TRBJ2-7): DAGVTQSPTHLIKTRGQQVTLRCSPKSGHDTVSWYQQALGQGPQFIFQYYEEEERQRGNFPDRFSGHQFPNYSSELNVNALLLGDSALYLCASSPGLAGVSYEQYFGPGTRLTVT.

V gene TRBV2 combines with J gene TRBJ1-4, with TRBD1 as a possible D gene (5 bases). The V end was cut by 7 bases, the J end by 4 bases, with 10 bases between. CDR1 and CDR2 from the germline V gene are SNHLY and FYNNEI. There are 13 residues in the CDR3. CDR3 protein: CASIGQFNEKLFF. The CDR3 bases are TGTGCCAGCATAGGACAATTTAATGAAAAACTGTTTTTT.

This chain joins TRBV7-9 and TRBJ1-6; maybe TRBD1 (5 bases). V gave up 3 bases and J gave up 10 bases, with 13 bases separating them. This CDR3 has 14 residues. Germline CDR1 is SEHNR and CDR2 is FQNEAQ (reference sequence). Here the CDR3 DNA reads TGTGCCAGCAGCTTCGGGACGGGGTGGTCACCCCTCCACTTT. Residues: CASSFGTGWSPLHF. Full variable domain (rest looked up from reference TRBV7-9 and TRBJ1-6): DTGVSQNPRHKITKRGQNVTFRCDPISEHNRLYWYRQTLGQGPEFLTYFQNEAQLEKSRLLSDRFSAERPKGSFSTLEIQRTEQGDSAMYLCASSFGTGWSPLHFGNGTRLTVT.